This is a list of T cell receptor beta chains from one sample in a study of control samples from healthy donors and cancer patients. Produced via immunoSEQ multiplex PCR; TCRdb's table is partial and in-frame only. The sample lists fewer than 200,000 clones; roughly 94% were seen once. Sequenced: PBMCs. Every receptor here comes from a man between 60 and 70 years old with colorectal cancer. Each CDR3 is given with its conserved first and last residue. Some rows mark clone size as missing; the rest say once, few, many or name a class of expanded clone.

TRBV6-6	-	CASSYLTGSYQPQHF
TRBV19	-	CASTDRMTGELFF
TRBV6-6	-	CASRQHGVLMTQYF
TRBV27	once	CASSIRGLNAGELFF
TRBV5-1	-	CASSSHYNEQFF
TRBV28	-	CASSLSGEGDHEKLFF
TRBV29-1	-	CSLAGGGGERVGTEAFF
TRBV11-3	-	CARRRGLNQPQHF
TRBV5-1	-	CASSPGTANNEQFF
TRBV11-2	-	CASSLEGQGYSPLHF
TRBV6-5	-	CASAGGRGPQYF
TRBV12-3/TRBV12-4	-	CASGGAGDQPQHF
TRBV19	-	CASSLTGLGYTF
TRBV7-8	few	CASSFGGNGYTF
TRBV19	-	CASSMGRSANYEQYF
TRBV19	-	CASEDANGNTIYF
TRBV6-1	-	CASSEGAGEAFF
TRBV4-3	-	CASSQDLAGGQETQYF
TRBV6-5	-	CASSLGTDYEQYF
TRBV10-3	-	CAIKGQGHEQYF
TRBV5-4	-	CASSPGGAFGKLFF
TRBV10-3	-	CAIRDRENTEAFF
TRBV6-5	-	CASRTGDSGYTF
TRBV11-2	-	CASSIPGAHEQFF
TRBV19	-	CATRGRGKGQPQHF
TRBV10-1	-	CASSASGTGELFF
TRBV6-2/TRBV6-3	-	CASSYLGTGRPYEQYF